One sample yielded the 11 T cell receptor beta chains listed below, sequenced in a study of shared clonotypes between healthy human individuals. The protocol was immunoSEQ multiplex PCR, while the TCRdb copy is restricted to in-frame clones and leaves out a portion. The table records about 530,000 clones, 75% to 80% of them present only once. Sequenced material: PBMCs. The receptor source for this set is a woman between 40 and 55 years old in good health. Some clones in this sample may be carry-over from other donors' samples.

Note on this clone: The same CDR3 can be traced to other DNA sequences in this sample. The CDR3 loop is CASSETSGSYNEQFF. In DNA, the CDR3 is TGTGCCAGCAGTGAGACTAGCGGCTCCTACAATGAGCAGTTCTTC. The rearrangement links TRBV28 to TRBJ2-1; TRBD2 matches at 9 bases. The CDR3 length is 15 residues. Germline CDR1 MDHEN, CDR2 SYDVKM. V lost 5 bases, J lost 0 bases, and 2 bases stayed unmatched.

The chain couples TRBV4-1 to TRBJ2-3, with TRBD2 identical over 8 bases. Germline loops: CDR1 MGHRA, CDR2 YSYEKL. The ends lost 0 bases at V and 5 bases at J; junction bases unmatched: 7. The CDR3 has 16 amino acids. For the CDR3, the DNA is TGCGCCAGCAGCCAAGATGCACTAGCGGACGTAGATACGCAGTATTTT. This codes for CASSQDALADVDTQYF.

V gene TRBV11-2 combines with J gene TRBJ2-2; D gene uncertain. V was clipped by 6 bases and J by 2 bases, with 16 bases between them. The CDR3 consists of 16 residues. Germline CDR1 and CDR2: SGHAT and FQNNGV. CDR3 DNA: TGTGCCAGCAGACCCCCCCCCGGAGATAACACCGGGGAGCTGTTTTTT. This sequence encodes CASRPPPGDNTGELFF. Looking up the rest from reference TRBV11-2 and TRBJ2-2 gives the full variable domain: EAGVAQSPRYKIIEKRQSVAFWCNPISGHATLYWYQQILGQGPKLLIQFQNNGVVDDSQLPKDRFSAERLKGVDSTLKIQPAKLEDSAVYLCASRPPPGDNTGELFFGEGSRLTVL.

The chain employs TRBV28 and TRBJ1-2, with unresolved D. Trimming shortened V by 4 bases and J by 4 bases, and 13 bases separated the two germline ends. This CDR3 region has 14 residues. In germline, CDR1 is MDHEN, CDR2 SYDVKM. The DNA of the CDR3 is TGTGCCAGCAGTTCCTTGGGGTCGGGCTATGGCTACACCTTC. Protein product: CASSSLGSGYGYTF.

The gene calls are TRBV27 and TRBJ2-3; D perhaps matches TRBD1 (6 bases). V was cut by 1 base and J by 5 bases, with 13 bases left in between. Germline V gives CDR1 MNHEY, CDR2 SMNVEV (reference sequence). The CDR3 consists of 15 residues. The CDR3 DNA sequence: TGTGCCAGCAGTTTATTTGGCAGGGGTGGAGATACGCAGTATTTT. Its translation is CASSLFGRGGDTQYF.

The chain has TRBV7-2 and TRBJ2-1, with 16 bases matching TRBD2. The CDR3 has 19 residues. Germline V CDR1 and CDR2: SGHTA, FQGNSA. V was pared by 4 bases and J by 6 bases, with 12 bases of the junction left unmatched. The CDR3 nucleotides read TGTGCCAGCAGCTCTGCTGGGACTAGCGGGAGGGGTTCCCTCAATGAGCAGTTCTTC. It specifies CASSSAGTSGRGSLNEQFF. The variable domain in full, completed from reference TRBV7-2 and TRBJ2-1, reads GAGVSQSPSNKVTEKGKDVELRCDPISGHTALYWYRQSLGQGLEFLIYFQGNSAPDKSGLPSDRFSAERTGGSVSTLTIQRTQQEDSAVYLCASSSAGTSGRGSLNEQFFGPGTRLTVL.

The chain carries TRBV7-2 and TRBJ1-3; possibly TRBD1 for D (6 bases). The CDR3 has 16 residues. Germline V gene sequence: CDR1 SGHTA, CDR2 FQGNSA. Trimming stripped 5 bases from V and 0 bases from J, with 14 bases between. CDR3 bases: TGTGCCAGCAGCCGCCGGGACACCGTCTCTGGAAACACCATATATTTT. Translating gives CASSRRDTVSGNTIYF. Using reference TRBV7-2 and TRBJ1-3 for the parts outside the CDR3, the full variable domain is GAGVSQSPSNKVTEKGKDVELRCDPISGHTALYWYRQSLGQGLEFLIYFQGNSAPDKSGLPSDRFSAERTGGSVSTLTIQRTQQEDSAVYLCASSRRDTVSGNTIYFGEGSWLTVV.

This chain uses TRBV18 with TRBJ1-1; TRBD1 might be the D (5 bases). Germline values: CDR1 KGHSH, CDR2 LQKENI. V was cut by 3 bases and J by 3 bases, with 20 bases left in between. This CDR3 contains 17 residues. Here the CDR3 DNA reads TGTGCCAGCTCACCCAGCCCACCCGGGGGTGAACACACTGAAGCTTTCTTT. This gives the protein CASSPSPPGGEHTEAFF. Full variable domain (outside the CDR3, taken from reference TRBV18 and TRBJ1-1): NAGVMQNPRHLVRRRGQEARLRCSPMKGHSHVYWYRQLPEEGLKFMVYLQKENIIDESGMPKERFSAEFPKEGPSILRIQQVVRGDSAAYFCASSPSPPGGEHTEAFFGQGTRLTVV.

This clone was found a few times. The gene calls are TRBV30 and TRBJ1-1; D is possibly TRBD1 (5 bases). CDR3 length equals 13 residues. Germline CDR1 and CDR2: GTSNPN and SVGIG (reference sequence). V lost 3 bases and J 8 bases, leaving 16 bases between the germline ends. The CDR3 protein is CAWRQSNGGEAFF. The CDR3 DNA reads TGTGCCTGGAGACAATCAAACGGGGGGGAAGCTTTCTTT.

V gene TRBV29-1 combines with J gene TRBJ2-3; maybe TRBD2 (6 bases). V lost 4 bases and J lost 2, with 7 bases in between. Germline V lookup: CDR1 SQVTM, CDR2 ANQGSEA. There are 12 residues in the CDR3. The chain's CDR3 is CSVGGDTDTQYF. The CDR3 DNA reads as TGCAGCGTTGGGGGGGACACAGATACGCAGTATTTT.

This clone was observed a handful of times. The V call is TRBV11-3, the J call TRBJ2-3, with 8 bases fitting TRBD1. Germline loops: CDR1 SGHNT, CDR2 YENEEA. V trimming: 5 bases; J trimming: 3 bases; junction bases outside the gene matches: 4. This CDR3 contains 14 residues. The CDR3 loop is CASSPGQATDTQYF. The CDR3 region has the DNA TGTGCCAGCAGCCCGGGACAGGCGACAGATACGCAGTATTTT.